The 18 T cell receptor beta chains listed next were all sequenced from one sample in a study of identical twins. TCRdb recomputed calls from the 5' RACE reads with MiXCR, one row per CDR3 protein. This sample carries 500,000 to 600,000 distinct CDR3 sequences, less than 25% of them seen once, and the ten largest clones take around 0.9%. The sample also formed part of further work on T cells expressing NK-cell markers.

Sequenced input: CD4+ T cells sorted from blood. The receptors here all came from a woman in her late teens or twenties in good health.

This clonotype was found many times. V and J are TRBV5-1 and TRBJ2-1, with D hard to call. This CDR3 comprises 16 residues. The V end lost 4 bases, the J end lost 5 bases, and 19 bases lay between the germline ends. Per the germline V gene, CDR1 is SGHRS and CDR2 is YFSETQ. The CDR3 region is CASSLGIQRTHNEQFF. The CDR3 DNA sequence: TGCGCCAGCAGCCTGGGGATACAAAGGACCCACAATGAGCAGTTCTTC.

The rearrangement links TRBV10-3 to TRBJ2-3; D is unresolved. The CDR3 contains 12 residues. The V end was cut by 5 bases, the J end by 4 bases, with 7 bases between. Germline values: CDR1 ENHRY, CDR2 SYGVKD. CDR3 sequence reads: CAISPQADTQYF. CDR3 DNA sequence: TGTGCCATCAGTCCGCAAGCAGATACGCAGTATTTT.

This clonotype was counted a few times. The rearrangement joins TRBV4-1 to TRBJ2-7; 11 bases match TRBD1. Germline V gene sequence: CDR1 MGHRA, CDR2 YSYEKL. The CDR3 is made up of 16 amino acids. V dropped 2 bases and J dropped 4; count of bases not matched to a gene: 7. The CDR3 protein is CASSQRMGTGGYEQYF. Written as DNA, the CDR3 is TGCGCCAGCAGCCAAAGGATGGGGACAGGGGGGTACGAGCAGTACTTC.

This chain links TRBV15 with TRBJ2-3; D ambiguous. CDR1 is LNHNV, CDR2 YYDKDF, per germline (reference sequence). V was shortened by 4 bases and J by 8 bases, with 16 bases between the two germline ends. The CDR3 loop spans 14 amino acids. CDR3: CATSTVRGAGTQYF. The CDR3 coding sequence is TGTGCCACCAGCACTGTTAGAGGCGCTGGTACGCAGTATTTT.

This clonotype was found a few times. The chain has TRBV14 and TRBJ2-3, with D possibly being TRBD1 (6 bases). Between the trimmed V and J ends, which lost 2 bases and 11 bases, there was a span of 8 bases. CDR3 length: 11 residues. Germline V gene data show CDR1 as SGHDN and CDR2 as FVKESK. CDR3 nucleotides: TGTGCCAGCAGCCAAATGGACAGGCAGTATTTT. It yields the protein CASSQMDRQYF.

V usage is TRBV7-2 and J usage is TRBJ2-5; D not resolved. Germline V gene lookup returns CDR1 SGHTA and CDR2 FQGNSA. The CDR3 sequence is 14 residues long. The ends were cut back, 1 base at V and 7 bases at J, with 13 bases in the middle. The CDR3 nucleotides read TGTGCCAGCAGCTTAGAAGTACCGGCTGGGACCCAGTACTTC. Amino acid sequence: CASSLEVPAGTQYF.

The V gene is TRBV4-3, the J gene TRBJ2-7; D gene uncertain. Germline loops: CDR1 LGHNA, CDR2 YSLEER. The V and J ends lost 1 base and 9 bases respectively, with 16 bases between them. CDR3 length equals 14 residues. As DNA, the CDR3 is TGCGCCAGCAGCCAAGCTATGCTCGGCGTGGGGCAGTACTTC. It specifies CASSQAMLGVGQYF.

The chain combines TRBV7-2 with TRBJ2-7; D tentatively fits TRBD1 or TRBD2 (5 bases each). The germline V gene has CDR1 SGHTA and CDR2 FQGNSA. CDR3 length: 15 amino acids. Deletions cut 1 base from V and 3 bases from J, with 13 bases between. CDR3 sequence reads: CASSLGYSGLYEQYF. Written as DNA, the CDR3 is TGTGCCAGCAGCTTAGGTTATTCGGGGCTCTACGAGCAGTACTTC.

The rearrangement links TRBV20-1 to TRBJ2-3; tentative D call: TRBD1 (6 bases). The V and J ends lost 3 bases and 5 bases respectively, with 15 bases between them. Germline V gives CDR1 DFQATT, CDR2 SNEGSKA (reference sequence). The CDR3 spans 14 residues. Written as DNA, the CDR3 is TGCAGTGCTAGCATTAGGCAGGGGAAAGATACGCAGTATTTT. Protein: CSASIRQGKDTQYF.

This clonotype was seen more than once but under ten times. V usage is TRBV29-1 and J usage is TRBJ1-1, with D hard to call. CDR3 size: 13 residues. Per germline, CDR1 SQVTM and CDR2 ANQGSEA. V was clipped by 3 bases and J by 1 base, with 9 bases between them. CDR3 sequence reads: CSVDSGGNTEAFF. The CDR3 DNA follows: TGCAGCGTTGATTCGGGAGGGAACACTGAAGCTTTCTTT.

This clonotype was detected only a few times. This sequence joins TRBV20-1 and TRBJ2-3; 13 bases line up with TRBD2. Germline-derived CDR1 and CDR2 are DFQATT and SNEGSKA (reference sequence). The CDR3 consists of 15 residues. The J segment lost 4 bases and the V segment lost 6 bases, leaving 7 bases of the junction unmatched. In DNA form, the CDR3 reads TGCAGTGCCGGGGGACTAGCGGGAAAGGCAGATACGCAGTATTTT. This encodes CSAGGLAGKADTQYF.

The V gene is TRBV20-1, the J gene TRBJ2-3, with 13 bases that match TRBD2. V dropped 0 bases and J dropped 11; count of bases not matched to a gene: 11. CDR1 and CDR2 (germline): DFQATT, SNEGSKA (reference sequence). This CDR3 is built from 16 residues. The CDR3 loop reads CSARDLGLAGEGVQYF. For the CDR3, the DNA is TGCAGTGCTAGAGATCTTGGACTAGCGGGAGAGGGAGTGCAGTATTTT.

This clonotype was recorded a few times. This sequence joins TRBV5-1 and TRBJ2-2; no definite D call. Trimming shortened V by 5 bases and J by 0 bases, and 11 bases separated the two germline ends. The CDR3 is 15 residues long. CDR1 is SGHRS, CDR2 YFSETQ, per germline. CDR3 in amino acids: CASRIRDSNTGELFF. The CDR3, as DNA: TGCGCCAGCAGGATTCGCGATTCGAACACCGGGGAGCTGTTTTTT.

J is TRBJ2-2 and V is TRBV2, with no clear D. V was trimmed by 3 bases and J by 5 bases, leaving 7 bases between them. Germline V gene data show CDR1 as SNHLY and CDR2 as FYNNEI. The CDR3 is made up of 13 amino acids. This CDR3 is CASSDRRTGELFF. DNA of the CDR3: TGTGCCAGCAGTGACAGGCGTACCGGGGAGCTGTTTTTT. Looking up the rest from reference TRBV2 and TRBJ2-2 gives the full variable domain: EPEVTQTPSHQVTQMGQEVILRCVPISNHLYFYWYRQILGQKVEFLVSFYNNEISEKSEIFDDQFSVERPDGSNFTLKIRSTKLEDSAMYFCASSDRRTGELFFGEGSRLTVL.

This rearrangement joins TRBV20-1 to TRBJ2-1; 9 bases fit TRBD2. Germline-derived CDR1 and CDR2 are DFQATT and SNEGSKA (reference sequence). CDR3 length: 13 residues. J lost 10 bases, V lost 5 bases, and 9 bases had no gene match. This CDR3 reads CSAYSGSREEQFF. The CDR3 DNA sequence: TGCAGTGCTTATAGCGGGAGTCGAGAGGAGCAGTTCTTC.

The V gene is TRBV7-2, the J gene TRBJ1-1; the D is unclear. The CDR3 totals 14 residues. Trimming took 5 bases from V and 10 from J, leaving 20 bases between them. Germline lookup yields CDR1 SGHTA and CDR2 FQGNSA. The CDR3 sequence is CASSPPVSLYRAFF. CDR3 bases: TGTGCCAGCAGCCCACCTGTATCGCTTTATCGAGCTTTCTTT.

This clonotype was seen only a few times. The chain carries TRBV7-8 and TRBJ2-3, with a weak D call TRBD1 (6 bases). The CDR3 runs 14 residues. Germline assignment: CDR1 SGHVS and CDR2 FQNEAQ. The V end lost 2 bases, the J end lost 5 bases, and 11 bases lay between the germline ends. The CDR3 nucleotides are TGTGCCAGCAGCTTACAGGGGCTGCGAGATACGCAGTATTTT. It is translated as CASSLQGLRDTQYF.

The CDR3 coding sequence is TGCAGTGCTAAACTCCGGACAGGGATGGAGACCCAGTACTTC. Translating gives CSAKLRTGMETQYF. V gene TRBV20-1 combines with J gene TRBJ2-5, with 8 bases fitting TRBD1. V shed 4 bases and J 5 bases; nucleotides not matched to a gene: 9. CDR3 length equals 14 residues. Germline CDR1 reads DFQATT; CDR2 reads SNEGSKA (reference sequence).